The 13 T cell receptor beta chains in this list originate from one sample, sequenced in a study of technical replicates of blood from a few donors. Using immunoSEQ multiplex PCR, the repertoire was profiled, and TCRdb retains in-frame clones only, with some absent. The repertoire holds 75,000 to 100,000 clones, with 96% as singletons. The specimen was T cells isolated from PBMCs. The receptors stem from a human donor in good health.

The chain links TRBV7-9 to TRBJ1-1, with D maybe TRBD1 (5 bases). The germline V gene has CDR1 SEHNR and CDR2 FQNEAQ (reference sequence). Trimming left V 5 bases short and J 7 bases short, with 11 bases between. The CDR3 is 12 amino acids. The chain's CDR3 is CASSRRGSEAFF. The CDR3 bases are TGTGCCAGCAGCCGGAGGGGAAGTGAAGCTTTCTTT.

As for this clone: One end of the junction varies from germline; a read error may be responsible. The chain couples TRBV10-3 to TRBJ1-5; 10 bases are a match to TRBD1. CDR3 length: 17 residues. Germline CDR1 reads ENHRY; CDR2 reads SYGVKD. CDR3 region: CAIRKLGQGTNDQAQHF. The CDR3 DNA sequence: TGTGCCATCAGGAAATTGGGACAGGGGACTAACGATCAGGCCCAGCATTTT.

The gene calls are TRBV19 and TRBJ2-5; 9 bases map to TRBD2. The germline V gene has CDR1 LNHDA and CDR2 SQIVND (reference sequence). The length of the CDR3 is 15 residues. The J segment lost 1 base and the V segment lost 6 bases, leaving 6 bases of the junction unmatched. The CDR3: CASSSPGLAQETQYF. The CDR3 nucleotides read TGTGCCAGTAGCTCACCGGGACTAGCCCAAGAGACCCAGTACTTC.

The V gene is TRBV4-2, the J gene TRBJ1-5; no firm D call. The CDR3 loop spans 15 amino acids. The germline V gene has CDR1 LGHNA and CDR2 YNFKEQ. The germline V and J ends were trimmed by 3 bases and 2 bases, with 11 bases remaining between them. This CDR3 is CASSHTLGGNQPQHF. CDR3 nucleotide sequence: TGTGCCAGCAGCCACACTCTCGGGGGCAATCAGCCCCAGCATTTT.

V and J are TRBV28 and TRBJ1-2; D gene uncertain. The V end lost 1 base, the J end lost 3 bases, and 3 bases lay between the germline ends. CDR3 length: 12 amino acids. Germline V gene sequence: CDR1 MDHEN, CDR2 SYDVKM. CDR3 loop: CASSLSYYGYTF. Here the CDR3 DNA reads TGTGCCAGCAGTTTATCTTACTATGGCTACACCTTC.

The gene calls are TRBV28 and TRBJ2-7; TRBD2 agrees at 7 bases. J lost 0 bases, V lost 8 bases, and 1 base had no gene match. The CDR3 extends over 12 amino acids. Germline V gene data show CDR1 as MDHEN and CDR2 as SYDVKM. The CDR3 nucleotides are TGTGCCAGCGGCGGGAGCTCCTACGAGCAGTACTTC. This gives the protein CASGGSSYEQYF. The variable domain in full, with the rest retrieved from reference TRBV28 and TRBJ2-7, is DVKVTQSSRYLVKRTGEKVFLECVQDMDHENMFWYRQDPGLGLRLIYFSYDVKMKEKGDIPEGYSVSREKKERFSLILESASTNQTSMYLCASGGSSYEQYFGPGTRLTVT.

The chain has TRBV11-1 and TRBJ1-2; D uncertain. The germline V gene has CDR1 SGHAT and CDR2 FQDESV (reference sequence). This CDR3 comprises 15 residues. Trimming cost V 1 base and J 2 bases, with 11 bases left between them. CDR3 nucleotide sequence: TGTGCCAGCAGCTTAGAACGGAGGCTGAACTATGGCTACACCTTC. Encoded protein: CASSLERRLNYGYTF.

The chain links TRBV18 to TRBJ2-1, with 8 bases aligning to TRBD2. V was clipped by 7 bases and J by 1 base; unmatched bases: 6. Germline V lookup: CDR1 KGHSH, CDR2 LQKENI. CDR3 size: 15 residues. CDR3 sequence: CASYFAGGSYNEQFF. For the CDR3, the DNA is TGTGCCAGCTACTTTGCGGGAGGATCCTACAATGAGCAGTTCTTC.

V and J are TRBV5-6 and TRBJ2-5; TRBD1 is a possible D gene (5 bases). Germline CDR1 reads SGHDT; CDR2 reads YYEEEE. With 1 base removed from V and 1 base from J, the gap between germline ends came to 14 bases. This CDR3 has 16 residues. The CDR3: CASSLIGQGPQETQYF. For the CDR3, the DNA is TGTGCCAGCAGCTTGATAGGACAAGGGCCCCAAGAGACCCAGTACTTC. The full variable domain, completed using reference TRBV5-6 and TRBJ2-5, is DAGVTQSPTHLIKTRGQQVTLRCSPKSGHDTVSWYQQALGQGPQFIFQYYEEEERQRGNFPDRFSGHQFPNYSSELNVNALLLGDSALYLCASSLIGQGPQETQYFGPGTRLLVL.

J is TRBJ2-1 and V is TRBV19; 7 bases map to TRBD2. J was trimmed by 6 bases and V by 9 bases; bases with no gene match: 11. In germline, CDR1 is LNHDA, CDR2 SQIVND (reference sequence). This CDR3 has 14 residues. CDR3 sequence: CASSLGGLLNEQFF. In DNA form, the CDR3 reads TGTGCCAGCTCCTTGGGAGGGCTACTCAATGAGCAGTTCTTC.

This sequence joins TRBV4-1 and TRBJ2-1, with 7 nucleotides matching TRBD2. Germline trimming cut 1 base from V and 0 bases from J; bases unmatched to any gene: 6. This CDR3 contains 17 residues. Germline V CDR1 and CDR2: MGHRA, YSYEKL. The CDR3 region is CASSQGGSFFSYNEQFF. CDR3 bases: TGCGCCAGCAGCCAAGGCGGGAGCTTCTTCTCCTACAATGAGCAGTTCTTC.

The chain uses TRBV14 and TRBJ1-4, with 7 bases fitting TRBD1. The germline CDR1 and CDR2 sequences are SGHDN and FVKESK. V lost 5 bases and J lost 10; bases outside the gene matches: 4. The CDR3 contains 12 residues. The CDR3 region is CASSLPGGKLFF. CDR3 coding DNA: TGTGCCAGCAGCTTGCCAGGGGGAAAACTGTTTTTT. Together with reference TRBV14 and TRBJ1-4, the CDR3 gives the full variable domain: EAGVTQFPSHSVIEKGQTVTLRCDPISGHDNLYWYRRVMGKEIKFLLHFVKESKQDESGMPNNRFLAERTGGTYSTLKVQPAELEDSGVYFCASSLPGGKLFFGSGTQLSVL.

This sequence joins TRBV4-1 and TRBJ2-7, with D perhaps TRBD2 (6 bases). The CDR3 spans 14 residues. Germline CDR1 MGHRA, CDR2 YSYEKL. V was pared by 7 bases and J by 1 base, with 14 bases between. CDR3 protein: CASTGGPLSYEQYF. As DNA, the CDR3 is TGCGCCAGCACCGGGGGACCACTGTCCTACGAGCAGTACTTC.